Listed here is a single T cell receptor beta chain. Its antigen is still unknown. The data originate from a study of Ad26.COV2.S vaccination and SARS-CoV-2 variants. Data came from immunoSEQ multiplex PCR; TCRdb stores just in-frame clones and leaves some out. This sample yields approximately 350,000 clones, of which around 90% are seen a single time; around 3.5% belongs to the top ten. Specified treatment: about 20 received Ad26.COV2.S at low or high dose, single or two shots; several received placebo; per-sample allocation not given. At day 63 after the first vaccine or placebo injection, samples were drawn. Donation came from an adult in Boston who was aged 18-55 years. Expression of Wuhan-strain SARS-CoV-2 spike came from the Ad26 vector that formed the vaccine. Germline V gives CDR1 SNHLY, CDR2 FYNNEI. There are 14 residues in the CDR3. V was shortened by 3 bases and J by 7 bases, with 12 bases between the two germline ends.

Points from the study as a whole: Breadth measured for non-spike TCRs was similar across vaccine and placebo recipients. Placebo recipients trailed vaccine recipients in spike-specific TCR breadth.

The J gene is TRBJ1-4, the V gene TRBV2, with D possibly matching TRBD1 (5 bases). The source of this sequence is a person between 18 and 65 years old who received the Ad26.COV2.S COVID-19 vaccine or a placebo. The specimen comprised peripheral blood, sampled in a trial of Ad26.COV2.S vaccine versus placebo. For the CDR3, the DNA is TGTGCCAGCAGTGAGGCACCGGGGCGTGAAAAACTGTTTTTT. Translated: CASSEAPGREKLFF.